The 29 T cell receptor beta chains given below trace back to one sample, sequenced in a study of human T cells and chemical hapten exposure. In TCRdb, the RACE reads were re-called with MiXCR into one record per CDR3 protein. The repertoire holds just under 350,000 distinct CDR3 sequences, with around 7% as singletons. The sample's time point: patch test 1, 2 weeks after DPC sensitization. Treatment defined: therapeutic diphenylcyclopropenone sensitization with weekly scalp DPC. This specimen consisted of whole blood, obtained in connection with sensitization to the hapten diphenylcyclopropenone (DPC). The receptors stem from a young woman with alopecia areata. Some clones in this sample may be carry-over from other donors' samples.

This clonotype was seen ten or more times. The CDR3 loop is CASSQGPGGGYTF. The CDR3 DNA reads as TGTGCCAGCAGCCAAGGTCCCGGGGGTGGCTACACCTTC. J is TRBJ1-2 and V is TRBV14; D perhaps matches TRBD1 (5 bases). The CDR3 extends over 13 amino acids. CDR1 is SGHDN and CDR2 is FVKESK in the germline V gene. V gave up 1 base and J gave up 7 bases, with 10 bases separating them.

V is TRBV12-3 or TRBV12-4 and J is TRBJ2-5; the match to TRBD1 covers 7 bases. Trimming at V came to 3 bases and at J to 2 bases, leaving 3 bases not matched to a gene. CDR3 size: 14 residues. The CDR3 coding sequence is TGTGCCAGCAGTTTCAGGGACAGACAAGAGACCCAGTACTTC. It translates to CASSFRDRQETQYF.

In this sample, this clonotype turned up many times. The gene calls are TRBV2 and TRBJ2-3, with D possibly being TRBD1 (6 bases). Trimming took 9 bases from V and 0 from J, leaving 13 bases between them. Germline assignment: CDR1 SNHLY and CDR2 FYNNEI. The CDR3 has 14 amino acids. The CDR3 nucleotides read TGTGCCAGGTCCGGGACACTTAGCACAGATACGCAGTATTTT. It encodes CARSGTLSTDTQYF.

This clonotype occurred a few times. The chain recombines TRBV7-9 with TRBJ2-3; 7 bases fit TRBD1. Looked up from germline, CDR1 is SEHNR and CDR2 is FQNEAQ (reference sequence). Trimming at V came to 2 bases and at J to 4 bases, leaving 6 bases not matched to a gene. The CDR3 runs to 15 residues. This CDR3 is CASSLSLGGADTQYF. For the CDR3, the DNA is TGTGCCAGCAGCTTATCATTAGGGGGCGCAGATACGCAGTATTTT.

This clonotype was seen only a few times. CDR3 sequence reads: CASSLEGRNQPQHF. The DNA for the CDR3 is TGCGCCAGCAGCTTGGAAGGGCGGAATCAGCCCCAGCATTTT. The chain couples TRBV5-1 to TRBJ1-5; D unresolved. The CDR3 contains 14 residues. V lost 0 bases and J 4 bases, leaving 8 bases between the germline ends. Germline values: CDR1 SGHRS, CDR2 YFSETQ.

This clonotype was found a few times. The V and J genes are TRBV24-1 and TRBJ2-1; 8 nucleotides line up with TRBD1. Unmatched junction bases numbered 6, after V lost 4 bases and J lost 5 bases. The CDR3 runs to 15 residues. From germline, CDR1 is KGHDR and CDR2 SFDVKD. DNA for the CDR3: TGTGCCACCAGTGACTCCGGGACAGGACACAATGAGCAGTTCTTC. Translated: CATSDSGTGHNEQFF.

There are many counts of this clonotype. This chain links TRBV9 with TRBJ1-1, with D unclear. There are 14 residues in the CDR3. The V and J ends lost 1 base and 5 bases respectively, with 12 bases between them. Germline CDR1 and CDR2: SGDLS and YYNGEE. The CDR3 sequence is CASSVLPAGTEAFF. The CDR3 DNA sequence: TGTGCCAGCAGCGTATTACCGGCGGGGACTGAAGCTTTCTTT.

The V call is TRBV12-3 or TRBV12-4, the J call TRBJ1-2; TRBD1 is a possible D gene (6 bases). There are 13 residues in the CDR3. V was clipped by 5 bases and J by 2 bases, with 9 bases between them. This chain's CDR3 is CASSTQGNYGYTF. CDR3 DNA: TGTGCCAGCAGTACACAGGGAAACTATGGCTACACCTTC.

This clonotype has more than one count but fewer than ten. The chain joins TRBV5-7 to TRBJ2-7; 8 positions agree with TRBD1. TRBV5-7 is reported as an ORF; its role is uncertain. V was clipped by 4 bases and J by 2 bases; unmatched bases: 17. This CDR3 has 18 amino acids. This chain's CDR3 is CASSHAGLDRARPYEQYF. The DNA of the CDR3 is TGTGCCAGCAGCCACGCAGGGTTGGACAGGGCAAGACCCTACGAGCAGTACTTC.

This clonotype was observed at least ten times. V gene TRBV6-5 combines with J gene TRBJ2-7; D unclear. This CDR3 contains 14 residues. In germline, CDR1 is MNHEY, CDR2 SVGAGI. V lost 0 bases to trimming and J lost 5 bases, with 11 bases between them. The CDR3 sequence is CASSYSGRGDEQYF. The CDR3 DNA sequence: TGTGCCAGCAGTTACTCAGGGCGAGGAGACGAGCAGTACTTC.

A few counts support this clonotype. The genes are TRBV29-1 and TRBJ2-1, with 8 positions matching TRBD1. With 6 bases clipped from V and 5 bases from J, the junction kept 12 bases outside the gene matches. The V gene's germline CDR1 is SQVTM and CDR2 ANQGSEA. The CDR3 spans 15 residues. CDR3 amino acids: CSVRRDRHTDNEQFF. The DNA for the CDR3 is TGCAGCGTCCGCCGGGACAGGCATACAGACAATGAGCAGTTCTTC.

The chain employs TRBV7-9 and TRBJ1-1; D is possibly TRBD1 (5 bases). The V gene lost 6 bases and the J gene lost 4 bases, with 12 bases spanning the gap. Germline V CDR1 and CDR2: SEHNR, FQNEAQ (reference sequence). CDR3 length equals 13 residues. CDR3 sequence (DNA): TGTGCCAGCAGGCTCATGGGGGGCACTGAAGCTTTCTTT. Its translation is CASRLMGGTEAFF.

This clonotype is classed as medium-sized. V and J are TRBV27 and TRBJ2-7, with 7 positions matching TRBD1. J lost 2 bases, V lost 4 bases, and 5 bases had no gene match. The CDR3 covers 14 residues. The germline gives CDR1 MNHEY, CDR2 SMNVEV (reference sequence). CDR3: CASSSRDSPYEQYF. As DNA, the CDR3 is TGTGCCAGCAGTTCCCGGGACAGTCCCTACGAGCAGTACTTC.

The table lists this clonotype with a few counts. The rearrangement uses TRBV4-1 and TRBJ1-5; TRBD1 agrees at 10 bases. Germline V lookup: CDR1 MGHRA, CDR2 YSYEKL. After removal of 1 base from V and 2 bases from J, the junction contained 2 bases not matched to a gene. This CDR3 is built from 16 residues. CDR3 nucleotides: TGCGCCAGCAGCCAAGGCGGGACAGGGGGCAATCAGCCCCAGCATTTT. Residues: CASSQGGTGGNQPQHF.

This clonotype was recorded a few times. This rearrangement joins TRBV24-1 to TRBJ2-6; 10 positions match TRBD1. From germline, CDR1 is KGHDR and CDR2 SFDVKD. CDR3 size: 18 residues. Unmatched junction bases numbered 9, after V lost 4 bases and J lost 4 bases. CDR3 sequence (DNA): TGTGCCACCAGTGAAGGGACAGGGGATACTTGGGGGGCCAACGTCCTGACTTTC. Amino acid sequence: CATSEGTGDTWGANVLTF.

The rearrangement links TRBV5-1 to TRBJ1-2, with D uncertain. The germline V gene encodes CDR1 SGHRS and CDR2 YFSETQ. Trimming removed 0 bases from V and 9 bases from J, with 12 bases in between. The CDR3 is 13 amino acids. The CDR3 DNA sequence: TGCGCCAGCAGCTTGGCCGGCAGATCGAGCTACACCTTC. It translates to CASSLAGRSSYTF. Variable domain in full (rest from reference TRBV5-1 and TRBJ1-2): KAGVTQTPRYLIKTRGQQVTLSCSPISGHRSVSWYQQTPGQGLQFLFEYFSETQRNKGNFPGRFSGRQFSNSRSEMNVSTLELGDSALYLCASSLAGRSSYTFGSGTRLTVV.

In this sample, this clonotype turned up a few times. The rearrangement uses TRBV6-1 and TRBJ2-1; 9 bases line up with TRBD2. The CDR3 has 15 residues. The germline CDR1 and CDR2 sequences are MNHNS and SASEGT. With V trimmed by 3 bases and J by 3 bases, 3 bases remained unmatched. The CDR3 nucleotides read TGTGCCAGCAGTGAGAGCGGGGGGAACTACAATGAGCAGTTCTTC. Translation: CASSESGGNYNEQFF.

V is TRBV7-9 and J is TRBJ2-2, with 10 nucleotides matching TRBD2. Germline CDR1 reads SEHNR; CDR2 reads FQNEAQ (reference sequence). Losses at the gene ends were 5 bases for V and 1 base for J; bases not matched to a gene: 4. The length of the CDR3 is 16 residues. The CDR3 region is CASSPGTSENTGELFF. The CDR3 DNA sequence: TGTGCCAGCAGCCCGGGGACTAGCGAGAACACCGGGGAGCTGTTTTTT.

This clonotype was found a few times. CDR3 residues: CASSRGGAAATNEKLFF. The CDR3 coding sequence is TGTGCCAGCAGTAGGGGGGGGGCGGCCGCAACTAATGAAAAACTGTTTTTT. The V gene is TRBV6-5, the J gene TRBJ1-4, with D perhaps TRBD1 (6 bases). V lost 5 bases and J 0 bases, leaving 16 bases between the germline ends. In germline, CDR1 is MNHEY, CDR2 SVGAGI. This CDR3 spans 17 amino acids.

The V and J genes are TRBV5-6 and TRBJ1-1; D might be TRBD1 (6 bases). From germline, CDR1 is SGHDT and CDR2 YYEEEE. Trimming removed 0 bases from V and 11 bases from J, with 11 bases in between. The CDR3 sequence is 12 residues long. The CDR3 sequence is CASSLGTVQAFF. DNA for the CDR3: TGTGCCAGCAGCTTGGGGACAGTTCAGGCTTTCTTT.

This clonotype was detected many times. The chain employs TRBV20-1 and TRBJ1-1, with 8 bases aligning to TRBD1. This CDR3 spans 15 amino acids. The junction had 6 bases not matched to a gene; V was cut back by 1 base and J by 2 bases. The germline V gene has CDR1 DFQATT and CDR2 SNEGSKA (reference sequence). CDR3 sequence (DNA): TGCAGTGCTAGAGTTTTCCAGGGGGCCAACACTGAAGCTTTCTTT. It encodes CSARVFQGANTEAFF.

This clonotype was recorded many times. The gene calls are TRBV6-5 and TRBJ2-3; D is uncertain. Germline lookup yields CDR1 MNHEY and CDR2 SVGAGI. V was trimmed by 6 bases and J by 7 bases, leaving 8 bases between them. The CDR3 length is 11 residues. The chain's CDR3 is CASSQQNTQYF. The CDR3 nucleotides are TGTGCCAGCAGCCAACAGAATACGCAGTATTTT.

This clonotype was counted many times. This chain uses TRBV20-1 with TRBJ2-3; D is unclear. Germline V CDR1 and CDR2: DFQATT, SNEGSKA (reference sequence). The CDR3 has 16 amino acids. Deletions cut 3 bases from V and 2 bases from J, with 18 bases between. The CDR3 spells CSASPSTQASTDTQYF. The CDR3 DNA reads TGCAGTGCTAGTCCCTCCACACAAGCTTCCACAGATACGCAGTATTTT.

V gene TRBV7-9 combines with J gene TRBJ2-7, with D unclear. This CDR3 is 12 amino acids long. V dropped 1 base and J dropped 5 bases, with 6 bases sitting between them. Germline lookup yields CDR1 SEHNR and CDR2 FQNEAQ (reference sequence). CDR3 sequence: CASSLVSHEQYF. The CDR3 nucleotides are TGTGCCAGCAGCTTAGTTTCCCACGAGCAGTACTTC.

The CDR3, as DNA: TGCAGTGCTAATCAGGGGAGCACCTATGGCTACACCTTC. It encodes CSANQGSTYGYTF. V and J are TRBV20-1 and TRBJ1-2, with a weak D call TRBD1 (6 bases). V was trimmed by 4 bases and J by 4 bases, leaving 13 bases between them. The CDR3 totals 13 residues. CDR1 and CDR2 from the germline V gene are DFQATT and SNEGSKA (reference sequence).

The CDR3 DNA reads as TGTGCCAGCAGCTCACCGGGGACAGTCACAGATACGCAGTATTTT. Translated, it gives CASSSPGTVTDTQYF. The chain has TRBV7-9 and TRBJ2-3, with 7 positions matching TRBD1. Germline V CDR1 and CDR2: SEHNR, FQNEAQ (reference sequence). Germline trimming cut 4 bases from V and 2 bases from J; bases unmatched to any gene: 6. The CDR3 covers 15 residues. The variable domain in full, completed from reference TRBV7-9 and TRBJ2-3, reads DTGVSQNPRHKITKRGQNVTFRCDPISEHNRLYWYRQTLGQGPEFLTYFQNEAQLEKSRLLSDRFSAERPKGSFSTLEIQRTEQGDSAMYLCASSSPGTVTDTQYFGPGTRLTVL.

In its sample, this clonotype was seen many times. The chain employs TRBV5-6 and TRBJ2-3; D possibly corresponds to TRBD1 (5 bases). V shed 6 bases and J shed 4 bases, with 12 bases lying between them. CDR1 SGHDT and CDR2 YYEEEE come from the germline V gene. The CDR3 extends over 13 amino acids. CDR3 in DNA: TGTGCCAGCATGGACAACCCCCCAGATACGCAGTATTTT. It translates to CASMDNPPDTQYF.

This clonotype has only a few counts. The J gene is TRBJ2-2, the V gene TRBV24-1; D possibly uses TRBD1 or TRBD2 (5 bases each). Germline loops: CDR1 KGHDR, CDR2 SFDVKD. Deletions cut 4 bases from V and 5 bases from J, with 22 bases between. This CDR3 is 18 amino acids long. The CDR3 DNA reads as TGTGCCACCAGTGAGTGGTCGGGGCAGCCAGCTGTTACCGGGGAGCTGTTTTTT. Amino acid sequence: CATSEWSGQPAVTGELFF.

This clonotype was recorded many times. CDR3 loop: CAATTDPDTDTQYF. In DNA, the CDR3 is TGTGCCGCCACTACGGACCCGGACACAGATACGCAGTATTTT. This rearrangement joins TRBV10-3 to TRBJ2-3; no firm D call. Germline V gene lookup returns CDR1 ENHRY and CDR2 SYGVKD. CDR3 length: 14 amino acids. Deletions cut 11 bases from V and 2 bases from J, with 17 bases between.